This T cell receptor (beta chain) was captured by sequencing in a study of preoperative IRX-2 immunotherapy in early breast cancer. The table came from immunoSEQ multiplex PCR; TCRdb's copy has only in-frame clones and leaves some out. The table includes roughly 93,000 clones, approximately 90% detected once. Treatment reported: preoperative locoregional IRX-2 cytokine immunotherapy. Patients received preoperative, locoregional IRX-2 cytokine immunotherapy in a phase Ib study. The CDR3 extends over 16 amino acids. The V gene lost 0 bases and the J gene lost 4 bases, with 15 bases spanning the gap. Germline values: CDR1 LNHNV, CDR2 YYDKDF (reference sequence).

This specimen was tumor tissue, taken after IRX-2 immunotherapy. The chain uses TRBV15 and TRBJ1-1, with no clear D. The TCR was taken from a human donor with breast cancer. The CDR3 DNA reads TGTGCCACCAGCAGAGAGCTACTGAGCAGCGTCACTGAAGCTTTCTTT. Its translation: CATSRELLSSVTEAFF.